This TCR beta chain was recovered during a study of T cell responses to AZD1222 COVID-19 vaccine. Overall study results and limits: Regions 160-218 and 743-854 dominated among vaccine-associated CD4 TCRs spanning spike. The donor group comprised mostly white British people and more females; the analysis possibly underestimated clonal diversity.

The data were produced by immunoSEQ multiplex PCR, yet TCRdb's version contains in-frame clones alone and is incomplete. The data hold around 79,000 clones, with about 90% observed a single time. The CDR3 is made up of 13 amino acids. Trimming removed 5 bases at V and 7 bases at J, with 14 bases between. Concerning this clone: Its antigen is currently unknown.

The rearrangement joins TRBV12-3 or TRBV12-4 to TRBJ1-1; D may be TRBD1 (5 bases). The sequencing used peripheral blood, collected on day 0 of AZD1222 vaccination. The sequence was collected from an adult in good health. The CDR3: CASSIGVTGEAFF. The CDR3 DNA sequence: TGTGCCAGCAGTATAGGGGTTACAGGTGAAGCTTTCTTT.